Shown below are 20 T cell receptor beta chains from a single sample sequenced in a study of T cells in tumors after PD-1 blockade. Profiled with immunoSEQ multiplex PCR; TCRdb holds only in-frame clones, not every one. Among just under 65,000 clones, around 67% were seen once, and the ten largest hold approximately 4.8%. Sequenced here: PBMCs, sampled after anti-PD-1 treatment. The receptor set was obtained from a human donor with basal cell carcinoma.

The rearrangement uses TRBV3-1 (or the pseudogene TRBV3-2) and TRBJ2-5; D may correspond to TRBD1 or TRBD2 (5 bases each). The germline gives CDR1 LGHDT, CDR2 YNNKEL (reference sequence). This CDR3 comprises 17 residues. Trimming pared 3 bases from V and 5 bases from J, leaving 22 bases between. The CDR3 DNA sequence: TGTGCCAGCAGCCACCCTGCCAAGAGTTGGGGCGGGGAGACCCAGTACTTC. This sequence encodes CASSHPAKSWGGETQYF.

The rearrangement joins TRBV25-1 to TRBJ2-7; D is ambiguous. V lost 6 bases and J lost 2, with 5 bases in between. This CDR3 contains 11 residues. The V gene's germline CDR1 is MGHDK and CDR2 SYGVNS. As DNA, the CDR3 is TGTGCCAGCAGCCGGGCCTACGAGCAGTACTTC. Its translation is CASSRAYEQYF.

V gene TRBV6-5 combines with J gene TRBJ2-3; 8 nucleotides agree with TRBD1. V was pared by 7 bases and J by 3 bases, with 9 bases of the junction left unmatched. Germline CDR1 is MNHEY and CDR2 is SVGAGI. The length of the CDR3 is 15 residues. The CDR3 region is CASTGAGGLTDTQYF. As DNA, the CDR3 is TGTGCCAGCACCGGGGCAGGGGGCTTGACAGATACGCAGTATTTT.

This clone was counted a single time. The rearrangement links TRBV3-1 (or the pseudogene TRBV3-2) to TRBJ2-5, with a possible D match to TRBD1 (8 bases). The CDR3 covers 15 residues. Germline loops: CDR1 LGHDT, CDR2 YNNKEL (reference sequence). The V end lost 0 bases, the J end lost 9 bases, and 17 bases lay between the germline ends. The CDR3 reads CASSQDLRTGRAQYF. For the CDR3, the DNA is TGTGCCAGCAGCCAAGATCTTCGGACAGGGAGGGCCCAGTACTTC.

V gene TRBV5-1 combines with J gene TRBJ2-2; D not resolved. The CDR3 totals 15 residues. The germline V gene encodes CDR1 SGHRS and CDR2 YFSETQ. Trimming removed 3 bases at V and 1 base at J, with 10 bases between. The CDR3 spells CASSSRALNTGELFF. The CDR3 DNA sequence: TGCGCCAGCAGCTCCCGGGCCTTGAACACCGGGGAGCTGTTTTTT.

This chain joins TRBV11-3 and TRBJ1-1; 8 nucleotides match TRBD1. This CDR3 contains 15 residues. The germline CDR1 and CDR2 sequences are SGHNT and YENEEA. Trimming at V came to 5 bases and at J to 1 base, leaving 6 bases not matched to a gene. The CDR3 reads CASSLKTGENTEAFF. CDR3 nucleotides: TGTGCCAGCAGCCTAAAGACAGGGGAGAACACTGAAGCTTTCTTT.

This clone was counted once. V and J are TRBV3-1 (or the pseudogene TRBV3-2) and TRBJ2-4; D not resolved. Trimming cost V 2 bases and J 0 bases, with 14 bases left between them. The CDR3 runs to 17 residues. Germline CDR1 and CDR2: LGHDT and YNNKEL (reference sequence). CDR3 loop: CASSQPVGPKAKNIQYF. CDR3 coding DNA: TGTGCCAGCAGCCAACCTGTGGGCCCAAAAGCCAAAAACATTCAGTACTTC.

This clone was observed once. The chain carries TRBV29-1 and TRBJ2-1; 9 positions agree with TRBD2. Germline CDR1 is SQVTM and CDR2 is ANQGSEA. The CDR3 is 14 residues long. V was clipped by 4 bases and J by 8 bases; unmatched bases: 9. CDR3 amino acids: CSVVLRGGLYEQFF. As DNA, the CDR3 is TGCAGCGTTGTTCTGCGGGGGGGCCTTTATGAGCAGTTCTTC.

This chain connects TRBV19 to TRBJ1-5; D unclear. From germline, CDR1 is LNHDA and CDR2 SQIVND (reference sequence). CDR3 length equals 13 residues. The V gene lost 5 bases and the J gene lost 3 bases, with 8 bases spanning the gap. The CDR3 loop reads CASSGSYNQPQHF. The CDR3 DNA sequence: TGTGCCAGTAGTGGCAGTTACAATCAGCCCCAGCATTTT.

The chain recombines TRBV19 with TRBJ2-6, with D unresolved. Trimming stripped 3 bases from V and 0 bases from J, with 6 bases between. Per germline, CDR1 LNHDA and CDR2 SQIVND (reference sequence). CDR3 size: 15 residues. In DNA, the CDR3 is TGTGCCAGTAGTATCCGGGCCTCTGGGGCCAACGTCCTGACTTTC. Translating it yields CASSIRASGANVLTF.

The rearrangement joins TRBV30 to TRBJ1-6; D is undetermined. Germline V gene lookup returns CDR1 GTSNPN and CDR2 SVGIG (reference sequence). This CDR3 is 15 amino acids long. Trimming shortened V by 3 bases and J by 4 bases, and 13 bases separated the two germline ends. In DNA, the CDR3 is TGTGCCTGGAGAAGTAGTGGACTTTATAATTCACCCCTCCACTTT. Translation: CAWRSSGLYNSPLHF.

This sequence joins TRBV28 and TRBJ2-7; the D gene is possibly TRBD1 (6 bases). The CDR3 totals 17 residues. Germline V lookup: CDR1 MDHEN, CDR2 SYDVKM. Trimming pared 3 bases from V and 0 bases from J, leaving 18 bases between. The CDR3 region has the DNA TGTGCCAGCAGTTTCCCCTCCTCAGACAGGAGCTCCTACGAGCAGTACTTC. Protein product: CASSFPSSDRSSYEQYF.

V is TRBV11-1 and J is TRBJ2-1; 7 nucleotides align to TRBD1. CDR3 length equals 15 residues. Per germline, CDR1 SGHAT and CDR2 FQDESV (reference sequence). J gave up 3 bases and V 7 bases, and 9 bases lay outside the gene matches. The CDR3 nucleotides are TGTGCCAGCACCCCCGGACAGGAAGGCTACAATGAGCAGTTCTTC. Protein product: CASTPGQEGYNEQFF. Filled out from reference TRBV11-1 and TRBJ2-1, the complete variable domain reads EAEVAQSPRYKITEKSQAVAFWCDPISGHATLYWYRQILGQGPELLVQFQDESVVDDSQLPKDRFSAERLKGVDSTLKIQPAELGDSAMYLCASTPGQEGYNEQFFGPGTRLTVL.

V and J are TRBV7-2 and TRBJ2-1; 7 bases line up with TRBD2. The germline V gene encodes CDR1 SGHTA and CDR2 FQGNSA. After removal of 5 bases from V and 0 bases from J, the junction contained 4 bases not matched to a gene. The CDR3 spans 15 residues. CDR3 residues: CASSILASSYNEQFF. The CDR3, as DNA: TGTGCCAGCAGCATACTAGCGAGCTCCTACAATGAGCAGTTCTTC.

This clone came up a few times. The rearrangement links TRBV5-6 to TRBJ1-1; D unresolved. This CDR3 is 13 amino acids long. Germline V gene data show CDR1 as SGHDT and CDR2 as YYEEEE. V dropped 0 bases and J dropped 1 base, with 4 bases sitting between them. The CDR3 loop reads CASSLAENTEAFF. The CDR3 DNA is TGTGCCAGCAGCTTGGCCGAGAACACTGAAGCTTTCTTT.

The rearrangement links TRBV30 to TRBJ1-3; 8 nucleotides line up with TRBD1. Germline V gene data show CDR1 as GTSNPN and CDR2 as SVGIG (reference sequence). This CDR3 has 14 residues. Trimming cost V 8 bases and J 3 bases; bases outside gene matches: 9. CDR3 sequence: CATDRGRRGNTIYF. CDR3 coding DNA: TGTGCCACCGACAGGGGAAGACGTGGAAACACCATATATTTT.

The CDR3 DNA follows: TGTGCCAGCAGTTTAGCCCTAGAGCAGTACTTC. It specifies CASSLALEQYF. The chain recombines TRBV12-3 or TRBV12-4 with TRBJ2-7; no firm D call. The CDR3 extends over 11 amino acids. V lost 0 bases and J 7 bases, leaving 4 bases between the germline ends.

This clone was seen only once. The chain uses TRBV30 and TRBJ2-7; TRBD2 is a possible D gene (6 bases). V was shortened by 3 bases and J by 7 bases, with 19 bases between the two germline ends. Per germline, CDR1 GTSNPN and CDR2 SVGIG (reference sequence). This CDR3 has 14 amino acids. DNA for the CDR3: TGTGCCTGGAGCCCTCTTGGGACTGGGGCAGAGCAGTACTTC. Residues: CAWSPLGTGAEQYF.

J is TRBJ1-2 and V is TRBV9, with TRBD1 matching 8 bases. The CDR3 has 15 amino acids. Germline CDR1 is SGDLS and CDR2 is YYNGEE. V was pared by 3 bases and J by 2 bases, with 6 bases of the junction left unmatched. CDR3 sequence: CASSAGTGPNYGYTF. In nucleotides, the CDR3 is TGTGCCAGCAGCGCGGGGACAGGACCCAACTATGGCTACACCTTC.

Turning to this clone: This sample also contains other DNA sequences that code for the same CDR3. V gene TRBV6-5 combines with J gene TRBJ1-2; 8 nucleotides agree with TRBD1. CDR1 is MNHEY and CDR2 is SVGAGI in the germline V gene. V lost 4 bases and J lost 8; bases outside the gene matches: 6. The CDR3 runs 13 residues. CDR3 bases: TGTGCCAGCAGTTCCCAGGGGGCGGACGGCTACACCTTC. Translation: CASSSQGADGYTF.